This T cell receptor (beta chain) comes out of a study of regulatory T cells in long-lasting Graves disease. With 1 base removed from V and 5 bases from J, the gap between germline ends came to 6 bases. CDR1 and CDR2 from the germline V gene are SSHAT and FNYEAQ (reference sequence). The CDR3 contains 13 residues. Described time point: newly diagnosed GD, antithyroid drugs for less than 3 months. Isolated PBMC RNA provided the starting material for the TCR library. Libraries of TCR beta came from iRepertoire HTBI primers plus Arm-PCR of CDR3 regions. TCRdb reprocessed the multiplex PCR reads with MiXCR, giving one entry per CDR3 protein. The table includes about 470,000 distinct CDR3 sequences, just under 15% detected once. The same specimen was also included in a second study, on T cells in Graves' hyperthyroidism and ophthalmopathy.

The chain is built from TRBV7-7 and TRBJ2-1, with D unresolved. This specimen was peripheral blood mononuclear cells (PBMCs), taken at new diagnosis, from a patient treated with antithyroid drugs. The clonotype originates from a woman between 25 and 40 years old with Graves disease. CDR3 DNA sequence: TGTGCCAGCAGCTTAGAAAGACACAATGAGCAGTTCTTC. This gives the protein CASSLERHNEQFF.